These T cell receptor beta chains were read from a single sample in a study of blood T cell repertoires in COVID-19. Produced via immunoSEQ multiplex PCR; TCRdb's table is partial and in-frame only. The table lists about 230,000 clones, nearly 90% of them singletons. The specimen was PBMCs or T cells enriched from blood (not recorded which). Source of these receptors: a woman in her twenties or thirties with acute COVID-19. Both conserved end residues are part of each CDR3. D genes are given only for firm matches. Size is stated for part of the rows, as once, few or many counts, or as a class when the clone is expanded.

cdr3_aa | cdr3_nt | clone_size | d_call | j_call | v_call
CASSLQGRGEKLFF | TGTGCCAGCAGTCTACAGGGGCGAGGTGAAAAACTGTTTTTT | few | TRBD1 | TRBJ1-4 | TRBV2
CASRPSQGNTEAFF | TGTGCCAGCAGACCTAGCCAAGGGAACACTGAAGCTTTCTTT | NA | NA | TRBJ1-1 | TRBV6-5
CASSYLTGDQPQHF | TGTGCCAGCAGCTACCTGACAGGGGATCAGCCCCAGCATTTT | NA | TRBD1 | TRBJ1-5 | TRBV7-2
CASSLADRTNTYEQYF | TGTGCCAGCAGCTTAGCGGACAGAACCAATACCTACGAGCAGTACTTC | NA | NA | TRBJ2-7 | TRBV7-6
CASSYEGREQYF | TGTGCCAGCAGTTATGAGGGCCGGGAGCAGTACTTC | NA | NA | TRBJ2-7 | TRBV6-6
CASRPRSGTGRPSNQPQHF | TGTGCCAGTAGGCCGAGATCCGGGACAGGTAGACCTAGCAATCAGCCCCAGCATTTT | NA | TRBD1 | TRBJ1-5 | TRBV19
CASSRGGGLSEKLFF | TGTGCCAGCAGCCGCGGCGGGGGCCTGAGTGAAAAACTGTTTTTT | NA | NA | TRBJ1-4 | TRBV7-8
CASKSGGEYNEQFF | TGTGCCAGCAAGTCGGGGGGCGAATACAATGAGCAGTTCTTC | NA | NA | TRBJ2-1 | TRBV6-5
CASSLRGHRVESGYTF | TGTGCCAGCAGCTTGAGGGGTCACAGGGTAGAAAGTGGCTACACCTTC | NA | NA | TRBJ1-2 | TRBV5-8
CASSRWAAGPNTGELFF | TGTGCCAGTAGTCGGTGGGCAGCAGGCCCCAACACCGGGGAGCTGTTTTTT | once | NA | TRBJ2-2 | TRBV19
CASSDTSGKKYEGDTQYF | TGCGCCAGCAGTGACACTAGCGGGAAAAAGTATGAAGGAGATACGCAGTATTTT | NA | TRBD2 | TRBJ2-3 | TRBV10-1
CASSPRTLGSAYEQYF | TGTGCCAGCAGCCCCCGGACACTGGGATCGGCCTACGAGCAGTACTTC | NA | NA | TRBJ2-7 | TRBV11-2
CASAPGTASYEQYF | TGTGCCAGCGCGCCCGGGACAGCTTCCTACGAGCAGTACTTC | NA | TRBD1 | TRBJ2-7 | TRBV27
CASSQTLQGQGGYTF | TGCGCCAGCAGCCAAACTTTACAGGGGCAGGGGGGCTACACCTTC | NA | TRBD1 | TRBJ1-2 | TRBV4-1
CASNRVGETQYF | TGTGCCAGTAACAGGGTGGGAGAGACCCAGTACTTC | NA | NA | TRBJ2-5 | TRBV6-5
CASSTGPYGYTF | TGTGCCAGCAGTACAGGGCCCTATGGCTACACCTTC | NA | NA | TRBJ1-2 | TRBV21-1
CASSEPGQGSQPQHF | TGCGCCAGCAGTGAGCCGGGACAGGGGTCTCAGCCCCAGCATTTT | NA | TRBD1 | TRBJ1-5 | TRBV10-2
CASRPIAGGSYEQYF | TGTGCCAGCAGACCCATAGCGGGGGGTTCCTACGAGCAGTACTTC | NA | TRBD2 | TRBJ2-7 | TRBV27
CASSVQVPGELFF | TGTGCCAGCAGCGTACAGGTTCCCGGGGAGCTGTTTTTT | few | NA | TRBJ2-2 | TRBV7-3
CASSESPGEKLFF | TGCGCCAGCAGTGAGTCCCCCGGTGAAAAACTGTTTTTT | NA | NA | TRBJ1-4 | TRBV10-1
CASSPGTSGGYTF | TGTGCCAGCAGCCCAGGGACTTCGGGTGGCTACACCTTC | NA | NA | TRBJ1-2 | TRBV7-2
CASSYPEAPYYGYTF | TGTGCCAGCAGTTATCCCGAGGCTCCTTACTATGGCTACACCTTC | NA | NA | TRBJ1-2 | TRBV28
CASNWGGETQYF | TGTGCCAGCAATTGGGGAGGGGAGACCCAGTACTTC | NA | NA | TRBJ2-5 | TRBV21-1
CATSPRGDRGHYGYTF | TGTGCCACCAGCCCAAGAGGGGACAGGGGACACTATGGCTACACCTTC | NA | TRBD1 | TRBJ1-2 | TRBV15
CASSDPTPGEAYEQYF | TGTGCCAGCAGTGACCCAACCCCGGGGGAAGCCTACGAGCAGTACTTC | NA | NA | TRBJ2-7 | TRBV6-4
CASRWTSGSSYEQYF | TGTGCCAGCAGATGGACTAGCGGTAGCTCCTACGAGCAGTACTTC | NA | TRBD2 | TRBJ2-7 | TRBV6-1
CASSIRQGFAEKLFF | TGTGCCAGTAGTATTCGACAGGGGTTTGCTGAAAAACTGTTTTTT | NA | TRBD1 | TRBJ1-4 | TRBV19
CASSREWVLGEGTEAFF | TGTGCCAGCAGCCGCGAGTGGGTCCTCGGGGAGGGGACTGAAGCTTTCTTT | NA | NA | TRBJ1-1 | TRBV3-1/TRBV3-2
CASVTGTSGNEQFF | TGTGCCTCTGTAACCGGGACTAGCGGCAATGAGCAGTTCTTC | NA | TRBD2 | TRBJ2-1 | TRBV19
CASSSGSTDTQYF | TGTGCCAGCAGTAGCGGGAGCACAGATACGCAGTATTTT | NA | NA | TRBJ2-3 | TRBV27
CASIRDRDLPEQYF | TGTGCCAGCATTAGGGACAGGGACCTCCCCGAGCAGTACTTC | NA | TRBD1 | TRBJ2-7 | TRBV6-5
CASSERGERYQQYF | TGTGCCAGCAGTGAACGGGGGGAAAGGTATCAGCAGTACTTC | NA | TRBD2 | TRBJ2-7 | TRBV25-1
CASSATTYTEAFF | TGTGCCAGCAGCGCTACCACCTACACTGAAGCTTTCTTT | NA | NA | TRBJ1-1 | TRBV9
CASSLGGNTEAFF | TGTGCTAGCAGTTTGGGAGGGAACACTGAAGCTTTCTTT | NA | NA | TRBJ1-1 | TRBV27
CASSLQGSGYGYTF | TGTGCCAGCAGTCTCCAGGGTAGCGGCTATGGCTACACCTTC | NA | NA | TRBJ1-2 | TRBV28
CASPTKGGEQPQHF | TGTGCCAGCCCGACCAAAGGGGGGGAACAGCCCCAGCATTTT | NA | NA | TRBJ1-5 | TRBV6-5
CASSLGTSGASTDTQYF | TGCGCCAGCAGCTTGGGGACTAGCGGGGCGAGCACAGATACGCAGTATTTT | NA | TRBD2 | TRBJ2-3 | TRBV5-1
CASSQEVTGDSEQYF | TGCGCCAGCAGCCAGGAGGTGACAGGGGACTCCGAGCAGTACTTC | NA | TRBD1 | TRBJ2-7 | TRBV4-1
CASSFGTSVSYEQYF | TGTGCCAGTAGTTTCGGGACTAGCGTCTCCTACGAGCAGTACTTC | NA | TRBD2 | TRBJ2-7 | TRBV19
CASSHRQGVTYNSPLHF | TGTGCCAGCAGCCACCGACAGGGGGTAACCTATAATTCACCCCTCCACTTT | NA | TRBD1 | TRBJ1-6 | TRBV3-1/TRBV3-2
CASSLVQSEHGELFF | TGCGCCAGCAGCTTGGTTCAAAGCGAACACGGGGAGCTGTTTTTT | NA | NA | TRBJ2-2 | TRBV5-1
CASSLGGALHF | TGTGCCAGCAGCTTGGGCGGGGCCCTCCACTTT | NA | NA | TRBJ1-6 | TRBV7-9
CASSVEVRSSGNTIYF | TGTGCCAGCAGCGTAGAGGTCCGGAGCTCTGGAAACACCATATATTTT | NA | NA | TRBJ1-3 | TRBV9
CASSESIRVRSYGYTF | TGCGCCAGCAGTGAGTCGATCAGGGTCCGTTCCTATGGCTACACCTTC | NA | NA | TRBJ1-2 | TRBV10-2
CASSQGQGASQPQHF | TGCGCCAGCAGCCAAGGGCAGGGGGCCAGTCAGCCCCAGCATTTT | NA | TRBD1 | TRBJ1-5 | TRBV4-1
CASSLNIQGTYNEQFF | TGTGCCAGCAGCCTCAACATTCAGGGTACCTACAATGAGCAGTTCTTC | NA | NA | TRBJ2-1 | TRBV11-2
CASSSVNQPQHF | TGTGCCAGTAGTTCGGTGAATCAGCCCCAGCATTTT | once | NA | TRBJ1-5 | TRBV19
CASSLTRRDSGNTIYF | TGCGCCAGCAGCTTGACCCGTCGAGACTCTGGAAACACCATATATTTT | NA | NA | TRBJ1-3 | TRBV5-1
CASSRPGQGSPYEQWYF | TGTGCCAGCAGCCGGCCGGGACAGGGGTCACCCTACGAGCAGTGGTACTTC | few | TRBD1 | TRBJ2-7 | TRBV11-2
CANGQGGTEAFF | TGTGCCAACGGACAGGGTGGCACTGAAGCTTTCTTT | NA | TRBD1 | TRBJ1-1 | TRBV12-3/TRBV12-4
CASSFPTGGWRDTQYF | TGTGCCAGCAGCTTTCCGACAGGGGGCTGGAGAGATACGCAGTATTTT | NA | TRBD1 | TRBJ2-3 | TRBV5-8
CASTQGATNEKLFF | TGTGCCAGCACTCAGGGCGCAACTAATGAAAAACTGTTTTTT | once | NA | TRBJ1-4 | TRBV28
CASSHSLRDRERRRNQPQHF | TGCGCCAGCAGTCATTCTCTCCGGGACAGGGAAAGGAGACGCAATCAGCCCCAGCATTTT | NA | TRBD1 | TRBJ1-5 | TRBV23-1
CASSLDLAHSYNEQFF | TGTGCCAGCAGCTTAGATTTGGCACACTCCTACAATGAGCAGTTCTTC | few | NA | TRBJ2-1 | TRBV7-8